This is a list of T cell receptor beta chains from one sample in a study of a mutant IDH1 vaccine in newly diagnosed glioma. Antigens of these TCRs are unknown. The method was immunoSEQ multiplex PCR; TCRdb's version includes in-frame clones alone and lacks a portion of them. Among about 60,000 clones, about four fifths were seen once, and the ten largest hold around 3.5%. Specimen: PBMCs, collected from a glioma patient whose treatment included an IDH1 peptide vaccine. The receptors here all came from a man under 40 with glioma. The CDR3 runs from the conserved cysteine through the conserved F or W. The D gene is left open where the match is weak. The size of a clone is reported for some rows only, either as once, few or many, or as a class for expanded clones.

clone size	J gene	D gene	V gene	CDR3 protein	CDR3 DNA
NA	TRBJ2-7	NA	TRBV6-5	CASSYSSLGSYEQYF	TGTGCCAGCAGTTACTCGAGTCTGGGTTCCTACGAGCAGTACTTC
NA	TRBJ1-4	NA	TRBV19	CASSRSDATNEKLFF	TGTGCCAGTAGTCGGTCGGACGCAACTAATGAAAAACTGTTTTTT
NA	TRBJ2-1	TRBD2	TRBV27	CAYQRQGLAGSEQFF	TGTGCCTACCAGAGGCAGGGACTAGCGGGTAGTGAGCAGTTCTTC
NA	TRBJ1-1	NA	TRBV27	CASSFGLNAEAFF	TGTGCCAGCAGTTTTGGTTTAAACGCTGAAGCTTTCTTT
NA	TRBJ2-7	NA	TRBV7-2	CASSPEDNYEQYF	TGTGCCAGCAGCCCAGAGGACAACTACGAGCAGTACTTC
once	TRBJ2-1	NA	TRBV29-1	CSVEDPQGGDSSYNEQFF	TGCAGCGTTGAAGATCCGCAAGGGGGGGACAGCTCATACAATGAGCAGTTCTTC
NA	TRBJ1-1	NA	TRBV19	CASSIEGDAEAFF	TGTGCCAGTAGTATAGAAGGAGACGCTGAAGCTTTCTTT
NA	TRBJ1-2	TRBD1	TRBV27	CASSLTGPPVGYTF	TGTGCCAGCAGTCTGACAGGGCCCCCTGTGGGCTACACCTTC
NA	TRBJ2-3	NA	TRBV9	CASSVTESTDTQYF	TGTGCCAGCAGCGTCACTGAAAGCACAGATACGCAGTATTTT
once	TRBJ1-6	NA	TRBV5-1	CASSLGGAGDSPLHF	TGCGCCAGCAGCTTGGGTGGGGCAGGGGATTCACCCCTCCACTTT
NA	TRBJ2-7	NA	TRBV27	CASSLSTSYEQYF	TGTGCCAGCAGTTTATCGACTAGTTACGAGCAGTACTTC
few	TRBJ2-2	TRBD2	TRBV5-6	CASSLGFGGTGELFF	TGTGCCAGCAGCTTAGGCTTCGGGGGGACCGGGGAGCTGTTTTTT
few	TRBJ1-4	TRBD1	TRBV7-8	CASSVGQGNEKLFF	TGTGCCAGCAGCGTAGGACAGGGGAACGAAAAACTGTTTTTT
once	TRBJ2-1	NA	TRBV18	CASSQTRENEQFF	TGTGCCAGCTCACAAACCCGGGAGAATGAGCAGTTCTTC
NA	TRBJ2-1	NA	TRBV7-2	CASRPGIRTGNEQFF	TGTGCCAGCAGGCCAGGGATCCGCACGGGCAATGAGCAGTTCTTC
NA	TRBJ1-2	TRBD1	TRBV9	CASSIGLGQGAVGGGYTF	TGTGCCAGCAGCATCGGGTTGGGACAGGGGGCGGTTGGAGGTGGCTACACCTTC